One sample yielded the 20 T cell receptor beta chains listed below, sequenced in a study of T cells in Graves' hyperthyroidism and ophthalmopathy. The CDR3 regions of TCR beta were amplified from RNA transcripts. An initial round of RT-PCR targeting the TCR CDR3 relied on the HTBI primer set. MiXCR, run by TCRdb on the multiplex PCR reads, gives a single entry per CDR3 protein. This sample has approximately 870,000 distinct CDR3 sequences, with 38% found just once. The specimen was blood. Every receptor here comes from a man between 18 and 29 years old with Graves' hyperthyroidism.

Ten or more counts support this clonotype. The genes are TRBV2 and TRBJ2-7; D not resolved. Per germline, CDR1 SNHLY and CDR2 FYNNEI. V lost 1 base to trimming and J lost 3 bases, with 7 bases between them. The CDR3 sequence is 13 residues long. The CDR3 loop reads CASSEDSNYEQYF. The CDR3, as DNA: TGTGCCAGCAGTGAAGACAGTAACTACGAGCAGTACTTC.

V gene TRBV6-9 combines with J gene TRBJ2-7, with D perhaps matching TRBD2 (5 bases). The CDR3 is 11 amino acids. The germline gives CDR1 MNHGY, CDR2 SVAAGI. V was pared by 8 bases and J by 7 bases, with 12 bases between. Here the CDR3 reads CASGRRIEQYF. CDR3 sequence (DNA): TGTGCCAGCGGACGGAGGATTGAGCAGTACTTC.

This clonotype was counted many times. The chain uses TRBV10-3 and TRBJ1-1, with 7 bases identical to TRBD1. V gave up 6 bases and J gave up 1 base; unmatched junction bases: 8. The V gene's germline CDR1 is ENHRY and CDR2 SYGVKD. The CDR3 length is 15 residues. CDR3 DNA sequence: TGTGCCATCAGAGGAGACAGGGATGGGAACACTGAAGCTTTCTTT. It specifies CAIRGDRDGNTEAFF.

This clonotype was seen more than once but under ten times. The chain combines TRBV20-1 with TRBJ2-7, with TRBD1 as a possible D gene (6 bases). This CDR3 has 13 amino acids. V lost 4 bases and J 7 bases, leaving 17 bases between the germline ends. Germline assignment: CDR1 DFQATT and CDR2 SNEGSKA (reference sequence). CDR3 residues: CSAILGQGKEQYF. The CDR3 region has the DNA TGCAGTGCTATATTGGGGCAGGGGAAGGAGCAGTACTTC.

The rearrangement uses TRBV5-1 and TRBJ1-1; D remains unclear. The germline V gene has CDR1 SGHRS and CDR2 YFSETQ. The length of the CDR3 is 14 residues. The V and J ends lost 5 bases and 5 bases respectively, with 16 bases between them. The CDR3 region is CASSTSGGETEAFF. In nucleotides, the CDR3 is TGCGCCAGCAGTACCTCTGGTGGTGAGACTGAAGCTTTCTTT.

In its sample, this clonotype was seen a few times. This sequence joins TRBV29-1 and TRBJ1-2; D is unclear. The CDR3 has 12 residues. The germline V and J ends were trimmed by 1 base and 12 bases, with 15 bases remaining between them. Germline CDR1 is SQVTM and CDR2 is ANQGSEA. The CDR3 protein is CSVEVGLASNTF. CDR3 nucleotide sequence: TGCAGCGTTGAAGTTGGACTAGCGAGCAACACCTTC.

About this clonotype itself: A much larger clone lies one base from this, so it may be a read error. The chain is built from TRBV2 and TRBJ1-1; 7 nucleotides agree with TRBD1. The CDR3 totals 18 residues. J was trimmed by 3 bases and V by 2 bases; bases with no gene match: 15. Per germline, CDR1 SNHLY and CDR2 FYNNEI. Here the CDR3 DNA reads TGTGCCAGCAGTGAAACGATAGTATCGACAGGGAAGGACACTGAAGCTTTCTTT. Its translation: CASSETIVSTGKDTEAFF.

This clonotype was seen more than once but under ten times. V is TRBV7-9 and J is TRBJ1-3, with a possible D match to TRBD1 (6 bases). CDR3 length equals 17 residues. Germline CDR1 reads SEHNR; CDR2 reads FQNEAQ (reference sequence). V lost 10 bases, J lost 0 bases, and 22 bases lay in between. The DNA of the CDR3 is TGTGCCACCGAGCACGCTACAGGGTCACTCTCTGGAAACACCATATATTTT. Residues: CATEHATGSLSGNTIYF.

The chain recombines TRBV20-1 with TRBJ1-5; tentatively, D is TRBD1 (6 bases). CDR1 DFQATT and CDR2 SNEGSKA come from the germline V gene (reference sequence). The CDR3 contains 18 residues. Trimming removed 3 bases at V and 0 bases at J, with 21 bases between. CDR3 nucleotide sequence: TGCAGTGCTAGCCCAGCCTTGGACAGAAGTTCTAGCAATCAGCCCCAGCATTTT. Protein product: CSASPALDRSSSNQPQHF.

The CDR3 bases are TGTGCCACGACCCGCGAGCAGTACTTC. Amino acids: CATTREQYF. V is TRBV7-3 and J is TRBJ2-7; no definite D call. The CDR3 is 9 residues long. Germline loops: CDR1 SGHTA, CDR2 FQGTGA. V was trimmed by 10 bases and J by 6 bases, leaving 7 bases between them.

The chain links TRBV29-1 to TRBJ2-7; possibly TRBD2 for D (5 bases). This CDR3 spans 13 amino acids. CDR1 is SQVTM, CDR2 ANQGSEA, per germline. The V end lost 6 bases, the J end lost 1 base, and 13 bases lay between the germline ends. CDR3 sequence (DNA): TGCAGCGTATGGGGTAGCGCTTCCTACGAGCAGTACTTC. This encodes CSVWGSASYEQYF.

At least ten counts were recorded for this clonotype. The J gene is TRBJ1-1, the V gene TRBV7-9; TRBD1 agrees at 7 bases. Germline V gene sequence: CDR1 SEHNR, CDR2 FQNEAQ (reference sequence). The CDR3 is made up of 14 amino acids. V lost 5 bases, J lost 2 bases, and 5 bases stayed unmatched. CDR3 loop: CASSMGQPNTEAFF. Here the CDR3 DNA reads TGTGCCAGCAGCATGGGACAGCCAAACACTGAAGCTTTCTTT.

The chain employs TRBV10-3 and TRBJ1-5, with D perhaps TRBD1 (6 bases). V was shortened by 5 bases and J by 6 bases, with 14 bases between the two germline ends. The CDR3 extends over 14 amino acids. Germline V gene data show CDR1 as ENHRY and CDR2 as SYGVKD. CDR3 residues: CAISLGVGAQPQHF. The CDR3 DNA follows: TGTGCCATCAGTTTAGGTGTGGGGGCTCAGCCCCAGCATTTT.

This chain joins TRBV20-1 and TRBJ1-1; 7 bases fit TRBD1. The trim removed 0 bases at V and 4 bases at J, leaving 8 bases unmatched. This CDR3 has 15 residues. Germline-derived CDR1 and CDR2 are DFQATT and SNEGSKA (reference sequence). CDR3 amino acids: CSARDDRDFLTEAFF. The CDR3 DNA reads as TGCAGTGCTAGAGACGACAGGGACTTTCTCACTGAAGCTTTCTTT.

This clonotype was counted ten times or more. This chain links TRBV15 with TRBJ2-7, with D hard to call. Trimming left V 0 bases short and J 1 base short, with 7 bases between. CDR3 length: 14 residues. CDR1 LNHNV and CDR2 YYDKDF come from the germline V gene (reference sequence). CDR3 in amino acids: CATSRDQESYEQYF. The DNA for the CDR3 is TGTGCCACCAGCAGAGATCAGGAGTCCTACGAGCAGTACTTC.

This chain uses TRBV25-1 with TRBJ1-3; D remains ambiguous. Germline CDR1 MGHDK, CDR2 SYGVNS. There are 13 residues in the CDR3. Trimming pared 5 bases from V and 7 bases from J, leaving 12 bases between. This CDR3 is CASSLVERNTIYF. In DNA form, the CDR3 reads TGTGCCAGCAGTTTAGTCGAGAGGAACACCATATATTTT.

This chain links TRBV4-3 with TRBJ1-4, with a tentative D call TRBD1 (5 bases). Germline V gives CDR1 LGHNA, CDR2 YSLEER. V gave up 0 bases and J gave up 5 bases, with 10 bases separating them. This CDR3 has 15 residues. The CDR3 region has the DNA TGCGCCAGCAGCCAAGAATGGGGCCAAAATGAAAAACTGTTTTTT. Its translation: CASSQEWGQNEKLFF.

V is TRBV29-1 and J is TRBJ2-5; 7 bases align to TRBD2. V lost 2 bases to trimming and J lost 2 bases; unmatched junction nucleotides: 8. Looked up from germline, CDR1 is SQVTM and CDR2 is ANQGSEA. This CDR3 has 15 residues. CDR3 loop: CSVEPPTGGQETQYF. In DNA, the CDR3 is TGCAGCGTTGAACCGCCAACCGGGGGGCAAGAGACCCAGTACTTC.

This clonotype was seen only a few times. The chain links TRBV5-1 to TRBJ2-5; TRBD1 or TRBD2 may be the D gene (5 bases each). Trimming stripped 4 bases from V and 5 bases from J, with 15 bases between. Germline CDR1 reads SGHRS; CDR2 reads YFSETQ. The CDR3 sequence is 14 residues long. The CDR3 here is CASSQEGISETQYF. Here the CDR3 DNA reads TGCGCCAGCAGCCAAGAGGGGATTTCGGAGACCCAGTACTTC. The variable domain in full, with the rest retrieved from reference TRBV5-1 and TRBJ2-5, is KAGVTQTPRYLIKTRGQQVTLSCSPISGHRSVSWYQQTPGQGLQFLFEYFSETQRNKGNFPGRFSGRQFSNSRSEMNVSTLELGDSALYLCASSQEGISETQYFGPGTRLLVL.

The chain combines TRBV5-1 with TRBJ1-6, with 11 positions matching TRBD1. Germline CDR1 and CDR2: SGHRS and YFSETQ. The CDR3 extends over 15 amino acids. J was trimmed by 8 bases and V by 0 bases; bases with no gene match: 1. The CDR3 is CASSLAGQGDSPLHF. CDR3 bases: TGCGCCAGCAGCTTGGCGGGACAGGGGGATTCACCCCTCCACTTT.